Following are 4 T cell receptor beta chains from one sample sequenced in a study of T cells in Graves' hyperthyroidism and ophthalmopathy. RNA transcripts gave rise to amplified TCR beta CDR3 regions. HTBI primers were employed in a first-round RT-PCR of the TCR CDR3. MiXCR, run by TCRdb on the multiplex PCR reads, gives a single entry per CDR3 protein. The profile shows roughly 840,000 distinct CDR3 sequences, approximately 40% of them singletons. Sequenced: blood. Every receptor here comes from a man aged 18 to 30 with Graves' hyperthyroidism.

This clonotype was seen at least ten times. The gene calls are TRBV9 and TRBJ2-6; no definite D call. CDR3 length equals 14 residues. V was shortened by 4 bases and J by 2 bases, with 7 bases between the two germline ends. Germline CDR1 and CDR2: SGDLS and YYNGEE. CDR3 protein: CASSSSPGANVLTF. CDR3 in DNA: TGTGCCAGCAGCTCTAGTCCTGGGGCCAACGTCCTGACTTTC.

The chain combines TRBV19 with TRBJ1-5; maybe TRBD1 (6 bases). The length of the CDR3 is 15 residues. The V gene's germline CDR1 is LNHDA and CDR2 SQIVND (reference sequence). Deletions cut 6 bases from V and 5 bases from J, with 17 bases between. The CDR3 sequence: CASSNRPGVYQPQHF. In nucleotides, the CDR3 is TGTGCCAGTAGCAACCGACCAGGGGTCTATCAGCCCCAGCATTTT.

This clonotype was seen a handful of times. V usage is TRBV5-1 and J usage is TRBJ2-7; 11 positions agree with TRBD1. The CDR3 loop spans 15 amino acids. In germline, CDR1 is SGHRS, CDR2 YFSETQ. J was trimmed by 5 bases and V by 3 bases; bases with no gene match: 7. CDR3 in amino acids: CASSWLGQGVNEQYF. CDR3 nucleotides: TGCGCCAGCAGCTGGCTGGGACAGGGGGTCAACGAGCAGTACTTC.

This clonotype was seen once. A single base separates this from a much larger clone, so it may be a read error. V and J are TRBV12-3 or TRBV12-4 and TRBJ2-6, with D perhaps being TRBD1 or TRBD2 (5 bases each). The CDR3 consists of 15 residues. Trimming cost V 6 bases and J 3 bases, with 12 bases left between them. CDR3 coding DNA: TGTGCCAGCAGCTCCCTTGGGGGTGGGGCCAACGTCCTGACTTTC. Translation: CASSSLGGGANVLTF.